These T cell receptor beta chains were read from a single sample in a study of cytomegalovirus exposure and HLA in healthy donors. Measured with immunoSEQ multiplex PCR; TCRdb has only the in-frame clones, and not every one. This table has over 80,000 clones, over 55% appearing once. Sequencing was carried out using PBMCs. These receptors came from a woman between 18 and 29 years old in good health and CMV-seropositive. CDR3s include the opening cysteine and the closing phenylalanine or tryptophan. D genes are given only for firm matches. Not every row has a clone size; where given, it reads once, few, many or a size class.

>TRBJ2-1|TRBV4-3|NA|NA|15
CASSQDSRAYNEQFF
TGCGCCAGCAGCCAAGACTCACGGGCCTACAATGAGCAGTTCTTC
>TRBJ1-1|TRBV14|NA|NA|13
CASSRHVNTEAFF
TGTGCCAGCAGCCGGCATGTGAACACTGAAGCTTTCTTT
>TRBJ1-2|TRBV9|NA|NA|10
CASSGAGYTF
TGTGCCAGCAGCGGGGCCGGCTACACCTTC
>TRBJ1-1|TRBV7-9|TRBD1|NA|15
CASSPRTGANTEAFF
TGTGCCAGCAGCCCCCGGACAGGGGCGAACACTGAAGCTTTCTTT
>TRBJ1-3|TRBV7-9|NA|once|16
CASSGRGFFSGNTIYF
TGTGCCAGCAGCGGACGGGGATTCTTCTCTGGAAACACCATATATTTT
>TRBJ1-3|TRBV7-2|TRBD1|once|16
CASSPRTGPSGNTIYF
TGTGCCAGCAGCCCCCGGACAGGGCCCTCTGGAAACACCATATATTTT
>TRBJ1-2|TRBV19|TRBD1|few|16
CASSTITGEESYGYTF
TGTGCCAGTAGCACGATCACAGGGGAAGAAAGCTATGGCTACACCTTC
>TRBJ2-5|TRBV2|NA|few|16
CASSEFGGGPRETQYF
TGTGCCAGCAGTGAATTTGGGGGGGGGCCTCGGGAGACCCAGTACTTC
>TRBJ2-7|TRBV5-6|TRBD2|NA|13
CASSLDRRGGQYF
TGTGCCAGCAGCTTGGACCGACGGGGGGGGCAGTACTTC
>TRBJ1-5|TRBV28|TRBD1|NA|14
CASSSTGGVQPQHF
TGTGCCAGCAGTTCCACAGGGGGCGTCCAGCCCCAGCATTTT
>TRBJ2-7|TRBV9|TRBD1|few|12
CARDRGGAEQYF
TGTGCCAGGGACAGGGGGGGTGCCGAGCAGTACTTC
>TRBJ1-5|TRBV5-5|NA|NA|15
CASSSIPRGNQPQHF
TGTGCCAGCAGCTCGATACCCCGGGGCAATCAGCCCCAGCATTTT
>TRBJ1-3|TRBV30|TRBD1|NA|16
CAWSEGQGSSGNTIYF
TGTGCCTGGAGTGAGGGACAGGGGAGCTCTGGAAACACCATATATTTT
>TRBJ1-2|TRBV11-2|TRBD1|few|15
CASSLARGTGAGYTF
TGTGCCAGCAGCTTAGCCCGCGGGACAGGGGCTGGCTACACCTTC
>TRBJ2-7|TRBV7-6|NA|NA|13
CASSLAGVYEQYF
TGTGCCAGCAGCTTAGCCGGGGTTTACGAGCAGTACTTC
>TRBJ1-4|TRBV7-2|NA|NA|10
CVQGDEKLFF
TGTGTACAGGGAGATGAAAAACTGTTTTTT
>TRBJ1-3|TRBV4-3|NA|NA|18
CASSQEEGSAFSGNTIYF
TGCGCCAGCAGCCAAGAGGAGGGGTCCGCCTTCTCTGGAAACACCATATATTTT
>TRBJ2-7|TRBV2|NA|NA|15
CASRARALGNYEQYF
TGTGCCAGCAGGGCGCGGGCGCTTGGAAACTACGAGCAGTACTTC
>TRBJ2-1|TRBV6-5|TRBD2|NA|15
CASSYNGGAYNEQFF
TGTGCCAGCAGTTACAACGGGGGGGCCTACAATGAGCAGTTCTTC
>TRBJ1-2|TRBV7-9|NA|few|14
CASSHDRDLDGYTF
TGTGCCAGCAGCCACGATCGCGACTTGGATGGCTACACCTTC
>TRBJ1-1|TRBV28|NA|NA|14
CASSLNQGNTEAFF
TGTGCCAGCAGTTTGAACCAGGGGAACACTGAAGCTTTCTTT
>TRBJ2-3|TRBV10-3|TRBD2|once|14
CASMTSGSTYTQYF
TGTGCCAGCATGACTAGCGGCTCCACCTATACGCAGTATTTT
>TRBJ1-2|TRBV9|TRBD1|NA|15
CASSTRSDPGGGYTF
TGTGCCAGCAGCACGAGATCGGACCCAGGGGGTGGCTACACCTTC
>TRBJ2-6|TRBV7-3|NA|NA|18
CASSLQGPFGAAANVLTF
TGTGCCAGCAGCTTACAGGGCCCGTTTGGGGCTGCGGCCAACGTCCTGACTTTC
>TRBJ2-1|TRBV7-8|TRBD2|once|14
CASRAGGPGNEQFF
TGTGCCAGCAGAGCGGGAGGGCCGGGCAATGAGCAGTTCTTC
>TRBJ1-5|TRBV27|NA|NA|12
CASSPSGQPQHF
TGTGCCAGCAGTCCTTCGGGGCAGCCCCAGCATTTT
>TRBJ2-7|TRBV6-6|TRBD2|NA|14
CASRAGTSSYEQYF
TGTGCCAGCAGAGCCGGGACTAGCTCCTACGAGCAGTACTTC
>TRBJ2-1|TRBV11-3|TRBD2|NA|18
CASSLASGTSGRGNGQFF
TGTGCCAGCAGCTTAGCCTCCGGGACTAGCGGGAGGGGTAATGGGCAGTTCTTC
>TRBJ1-2|TRBV10-3|NA|NA|14
CAISESVTGDAYTF
TGTGCCATCAGTGAGTCTGTGACAGGCGATGCCTACACCTTC
>TRBJ2-3|TRBV5-5|NA|NA|13
CASSLLGTDTQYF
TGTGCCAGCAGCTTGCTAGGAACAGATACGCAGTATTTT
>TRBJ1-1|TRBV6-6|TRBD1|NA|14
CASRTGAMNTEAFF
TGTGCCAGCCGGACAGGAGCCATGAACACTGAAGCTTTCTTT
>TRBJ2-7|TRBV6-5|NA|NA|15
CASSEYSGSSYEQYF
TGTGCCAGCAGCGAATACTCGGGTTCCAGCTACGAGCAGTACTTC
>TRBJ2-7|TRBV9|TRBD2|NA|15
CASSVAVGTNYEQYF
TGTGCCAGCAGCGTAGCGGTTGGGACTAACTACGAGCAGTACTTC
>TRBJ2-1|TRBV6-5|TRBD2|NA|15
CASSPGLAGGYEQFF
TGTGCCAGCAGCCCGGGACTAGCGGGAGGGTATGAGCAGTTCTTC
>TRBJ1-3|TRBV6-5|TRBD1|NA|14
CASSSDRGGNTIYF
TGTGCCAGCAGTTCCGACAGGGGTGGAAACACCATATATTTT